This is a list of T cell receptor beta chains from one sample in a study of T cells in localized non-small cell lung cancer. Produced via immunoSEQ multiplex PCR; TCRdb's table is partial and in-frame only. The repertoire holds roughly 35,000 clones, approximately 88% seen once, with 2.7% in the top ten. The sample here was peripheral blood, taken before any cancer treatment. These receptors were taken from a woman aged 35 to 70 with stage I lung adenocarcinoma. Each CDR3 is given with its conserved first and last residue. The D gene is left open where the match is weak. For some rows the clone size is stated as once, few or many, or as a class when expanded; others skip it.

CDR3 protein: CASSFYGTGAEAQYF; CDR3 DNA: TGTGCCAGCAGCTTCTACGGGACAGGGGCCGAGGCGCAGTATTTT; clone size: NA; V gene: TRBV7-2; J gene: TRBJ2-3; D gene: TRBD1
CDR3 protein: CSVEGPGNTEAFF; CDR3 DNA: TGCAGCGTTGAAGGTCCAGGGAACACTGAAGCTTTCTTT; clone size: few; V gene: TRBV29-1; J gene: TRBJ1-1; D gene: NA
CDR3 protein: CASSQEVSGKLFF; CDR3 DNA: TGTGCCAGCAGCCAAGAGGTTAGCGGAAAACTGTTTTTT; clone size: NA; V gene: TRBV14; J gene: TRBJ1-4; D gene: NA
CDR3 protein: CASSFPPGLAGGGETQYF; CDR3 DNA: TGTGCCAGCAGCTTCCCCCCGGGACTAGCGGGAGGAGGGGAGACCCAGTACTTC; clone size: NA; V gene: TRBV7-2; J gene: TRBJ2-5; D gene: TRBD2
CDR3 protein: CAISESPGLASHNEQFF; CDR3 DNA: TGTGCCATCAGTGAGTCCCCGGGACTAGCGTCCCACAATGAGCAGTTCTTC; clone size: NA; V gene: TRBV10-3; J gene: TRBJ2-1; D gene: TRBD2
CDR3 protein: CASSYSKAGDYEQYF; CDR3 DNA: TGTGCCAGCAGTTACTCGAAGGCGGGAGACTACGAGCAGTACTTC; clone size: NA; V gene: TRBV6-6; J gene: TRBJ2-7; D gene: TRBD2
CDR3 protein: CASSLGAQLAGGQETQYF; CDR3 DNA: TGTGCCAGCAGCTTGGGAGCCCAACTAGCGGGAGGACAAGAGACCCAGTACTTC; clone size: NA; V gene: TRBV5-4; J gene: TRBJ2-5; D gene: TRBD2
CDR3 protein: CASSAPAGEVYEQYF; CDR3 DNA: TGCGCCAGCAGCGCCCCGGCGGGAGAGGTTTACGAGCAGTACTTC; clone size: NA; V gene: TRBV5-1; J gene: TRBJ2-7; D gene: TRBD2
CDR3 protein: CASSLGLAETNTGELFF; CDR3 DNA: TGTGCCAGCAGTCTGGGACTAGCGGAGACGAACACCGGGGAGCTGTTTTTT; clone size: once; V gene: TRBV11-1; J gene: TRBJ2-2; D gene: TRBD2
CDR3 protein: CASTEGQWDTEAFF; CDR3 DNA: TGTGCCAGCACCGAGGGGCAGTGGGACACTGAAGCTTTCTTT; clone size: NA; V gene: TRBV6-1; J gene: TRBJ1-1; D gene: NA
CDR3 protein: CASSLKNWGLAGGRAGELFF; CDR3 DNA: TGTGCCAGCAGCTTAAAGAATTGGGGACTAGCGGGAGGTAGGGCCGGGGAGCTGTTTTTT; clone size: once; V gene: TRBV13; J gene: TRBJ2-2; D gene: TRBD2
CDR3 protein: CASKTGETSRDTQYF; CDR3 DNA: TGTGCCAGCAAGACTGGGGAGACTAGCAGGGATACGCAGTATTTT; clone size: NA; V gene: TRBV2; J gene: TRBJ2-3; D gene: TRBD2
CDR3 protein: CASRKDRAYGGPSTDTQYF; CDR3 DNA: TGTGCCAGCAGAAAGGACAGGGCGTACGGCGGGCCTAGCACAGATACGCAGTATTTT; clone size: NA; V gene: TRBV27; J gene: TRBJ2-3; D gene: TRBD1
CDR3 protein: CALSSYNEQFF; CDR3 DNA: TGTGCCCTGAGCTCCTACAATGAGCAGTTCTTC; clone size: few; V gene: TRBV6-1; J gene: TRBJ2-1; D gene: NA
CDR3 protein: CASSTPAANYAEQYF; CDR3 DNA: TGCGCCAGCAGCACGCCCGCAGCGAACTACGCCGAGCAGTACTTC; clone size: once; V gene: TRBV5-1; J gene: TRBJ2-7; D gene: NA
CDR3 protein: CASSTGRDYQPQHF; CDR3 DNA: TGTGCCAGTAGTACCGGGCGGGATTATCAGCCCCAGCATTTT; clone size: NA; V gene: TRBV19; J gene: TRBJ1-5; D gene: NA
CDR3 protein: CASSLLTGDTGELFF; CDR3 DNA: TGTGCCAGCAGTCTACTGACAGGGGACACCGGGGAGCTGTTTTTT; clone size: NA; V gene: TRBV6-6; J gene: TRBJ2-2; D gene: TRBD1